This T cell receptor (beta chain) emerged from a study of T-cell reconstitution after alpha-beta-depleted transplantation in children. A library of TCRbeta sequences, prepared with unique molecular identifiers, was generated. TCRdb independently ran MiXCR on the PCR reads; one entry per CDR3 protein. The sample has about 350,000 distinct CDR3 sequences, roughly 15% seen once. Germline loops: CDR1 SGHRS, CDR2 YFSETQ. V dropped 4 bases and J dropped 5 bases, with 15 bases sitting between them. CDR3 length: 14 residues. This clonotype was picked up many times. This specimen consisted of PBMCs, obtained from the stem cell graft. The TCR sequence derives from a human donor who donated a stem cell graft to a child with Fanconi anemia. The V call is TRBV5-1, the J call TRBJ1-1; D ambiguous. This chain's CDR3 is CASSRGRSGTEAFF. Here the CDR3 DNA reads TGCGCCAGCAGCCGAGGGAGGTCGGGGACTGAAGCTTTCTTT.